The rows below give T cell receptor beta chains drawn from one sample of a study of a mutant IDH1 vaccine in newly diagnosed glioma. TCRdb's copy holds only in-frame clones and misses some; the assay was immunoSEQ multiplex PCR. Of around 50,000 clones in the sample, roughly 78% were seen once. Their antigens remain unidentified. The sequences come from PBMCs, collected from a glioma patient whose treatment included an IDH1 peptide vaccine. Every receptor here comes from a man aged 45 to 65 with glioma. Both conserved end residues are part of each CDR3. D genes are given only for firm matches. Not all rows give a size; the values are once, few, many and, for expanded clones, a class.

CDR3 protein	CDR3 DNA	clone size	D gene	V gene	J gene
CASPTQGPLDYGYTF	TGTGCAAGTCCCACCCAAGGGCCTCTGGACTATGGCTACACCTTC	NA	NA	TRBV12-2	TRBJ1-2
CASSPSRTTEAFF	TGTGCCAGCAGTCCCAGCCGGACTACTGAAGCTTTCTTT	NA	NA	TRBV6-5	TRBJ1-1
CAISEGGVLHF	TGTGCCATCAGTGAGGGAGGCGTCCTCCACTTT	NA	NA	TRBV10-3	TRBJ1-6
CASSVTGPKTGELFF	TGTGCCAGCAGCGTAACGGGACCCAAGACCGGGGAGCTGTTTTTT	NA	NA	TRBV9	TRBJ2-2
CATGSGPPSSYEQYF	TGTGCCACCGGCTCGGGTCCCCCGAGCTCCTACGAGCAGTACTTC	NA	NA	TRBV15	TRBJ2-7
CASSENWGGELFF	TGTGCCAGCAGTGAAAATTGGGGCGGGGAGCTGTTTTTT	NA	NA	TRBV6-4	TRBJ2-2
CASSEFETANTGELFF	TGTGCCAGCAGTGAATTTGAGACAGCGAACACCGGGGAGCTGTTTTTT	NA	NA	TRBV25-1	TRBJ2-2
CASSQEGAGRVGWEQYF	TGTGCCAGCAGCCAAGAGGGGGCGGGCAGGGTAGGGTGGGAGCAGTACTTC	NA	NA	TRBV4-2	TRBJ2-7
CASRPGTGGAGSPLHF	TGTGCCAGCAGGCCGGGGACAGGGGGCGCGGGTTCACCCCTCCACTTT	NA	TRBD1	TRBV27	TRBJ1-6
CASSEPVRGDTQYF	TGTGCCAGCAGTGAACCTGTGCGGGGGGATACGCAGTATTTT	NA	TRBD2	TRBV25-1	TRBJ2-3
CASSQDRWAPGRGTITEAFF	TGTGCCAGCAGCCAAGATAGGTGGGCCCCGGGACGGGGAACAATCACTGAAGCTTTCTTT	NA	NA	TRBV14	TRBJ1-1
CASSYSIAGGYEQYF	TGTGCCAGCAGTTACTCAATCGCGGGGGGATACGAGCAGTACTTC	few	TRBD2	TRBV6-5	TRBJ2-7
CASSYYRGRAEAFF	TGTGCCAGCAGTTACTACAGGGGGCGAGCTGAAGCTTTCTTT	NA	TRBD1	TRBV6-5	TRBJ1-1
CASSETKGAGTAFF	TGTGCCAGCAGTGAAACTAAGGGGGCAGGGACAGCTTTCTTT	few	TRBD1	TRBV6-1	TRBJ1-1
CASSVSVTANTGELFF	TGTGCCAGCAGCGTCTCGGTTACCGCGAACACCGGGGAGCTGTTTTTT	NA	NA	TRBV9	TRBJ2-2
CASSVQADPNEKLFF	TGTGCCAGCAGCGTCCAGGCCGATCCTAATGAAAAACTGTTTTTT	NA	NA	TRBV7-9	TRBJ1-4
CASRTGNTGELFF	TGTGCCAGCAGGACAGGGAACACCGGGGAGCTGTTTTTT	NA	NA	TRBV28	TRBJ2-2
CAWSPLGTPGSDEQFF	TGTGCCTGGAGTCCTTTAGGCACACCGGGGAGCGATGAGCAGTTCTTC	NA	NA	TRBV30	TRBJ2-1
CASSSGTSGGLTDTQYF	TGTGCCAGCAGCTCCGGGACTAGCGGGGGTCTCACAGATACGCAGTATTTT	NA	TRBD2	TRBV7-9	TRBJ2-3
CASSFGAREDEQYF	TGTGCCAGCAGCTTTGGGGCGAGGGAGGACGAGCAGTACTTC	NA	NA	TRBV5-6	TRBJ2-7
CASSIDRGMVFF	TGTGCCAGTAGTATAGATCGAGGGATGGTGTTTTTT	NA	NA	TRBV19	TRBJ2-2
CASSLKDSNEKLFF	TGTGCCAGCAGTCTTAAGGACAGTAATGAAAAACTGTTTTTT	NA	NA	TRBV7-6	TRBJ1-4
CASSPDRGITGELFF	TGTGCCAGCAGCCCCGACAGGGGGATAACCGGGGAGCTGTTTTTT	NA	TRBD1	TRBV5-4	TRBJ2-2
CASSSPGQGEKLFF	TGTGCCAGCAGTTCTCCGGGACAGGGTGAAAAACTGTTTTTT	NA	TRBD1	TRBV6-5	TRBJ1-4
CASSLQVTSYEQYF	TGTGCCAGCAGCTTACAGGTCACAAGCTACGAGCAGTACTTC	NA	NA	TRBV7-9	TRBJ2-7
CASSLSEGQKNTEAFF	TGTGCCAGCAGTTTATCCGAGGGACAGAAAAACACTGAAGCTTTCTTT	NA	TRBD1	TRBV6-5	TRBJ1-1
CASSAGTGISGANVLTF	TGTGCCAGCAGCGCCGGGACGGGGATCTCTGGGGCCAACGTCCTGACTTTC	NA	NA	TRBV9	TRBJ2-6
CASSWQGYEQYF	TGTGCCAGCAGTTGGCAGGGCTACGAGCAGTACTTC	NA	NA	TRBV2	TRBJ2-7
CATSPPTVFSGGAVYEQYF	TGTGCCACCAGCCCCCCGACAGTATTCAGCGGGGGGGCCGTCTACGAGCAGTACTTC	once	TRBD2	TRBV15	TRBJ2-7
CASSSGGFGNTIYF	TGTGCCAGCAGTTCAGGGGGCTTTGGAAACACCATATATTTT	NA	TRBD1	TRBV27	TRBJ1-3
CASSQEGLQETQYF	TGCGCCAGCAGCCAAGAAGGGCTACAAGAGACCCAGTACTTC	NA	NA	TRBV4-1	TRBJ2-5
CASSIAGQGVQPQHF	TGTGCCAGTAGTATAGCCGGACAGGGTGTTCAGCCCCAGCATTTT	NA	TRBD1	TRBV19	TRBJ1-5
CSVNRDYEQYF	TGCAGTGTAAACAGGGATTACGAGCAGTACTTC	NA	NA	TRBV20-1	TRBJ2-7
CASSLGDRGGYTF	TGCGCCAGCAGCTTGGGGGACAGGGGCGGCTACACCTTC	NA	TRBD1	TRBV5-1	TRBJ1-2
CASSLGGRPQETQYF	TGTGCCAGCAGCCTGGGCGGGAGACCGCAAGAGACCCAGTACTTC	NA	TRBD2	TRBV11-3	TRBJ2-5
CASSLTPGQRKHF	TGTGCCAGCAGTTTGACGCCGGGACAGAGAAAGCATTTT	NA	TRBD1	TRBV27	TRBJ1-5
CASSYLGEVNTEAFF	TGTGCCAGCAGTTACCTCGGGGAAGTGAACACTGAAGCTTTCTTT	NA	NA	TRBV6-5	TRBJ1-1
CASTPTGGMNTEAFF	TGTGCCAGCACCCCGACAGGGGGCATGAACACTGAAGCTTTCTTT	once	TRBD1	TRBV7-2	TRBJ1-1
CASSLAPGSRGTEAFF	TGCGCCAGCAGCTTGGCCCCGGGATCGAGAGGCACTGAAGCTTTCTTT	NA	NA	TRBV5-1	TRBJ1-1
CSAVSYGYTF	TGCAGTGCTGTATCGTATGGCTACACCTTC	NA	NA	TRBV20-1	TRBJ1-2